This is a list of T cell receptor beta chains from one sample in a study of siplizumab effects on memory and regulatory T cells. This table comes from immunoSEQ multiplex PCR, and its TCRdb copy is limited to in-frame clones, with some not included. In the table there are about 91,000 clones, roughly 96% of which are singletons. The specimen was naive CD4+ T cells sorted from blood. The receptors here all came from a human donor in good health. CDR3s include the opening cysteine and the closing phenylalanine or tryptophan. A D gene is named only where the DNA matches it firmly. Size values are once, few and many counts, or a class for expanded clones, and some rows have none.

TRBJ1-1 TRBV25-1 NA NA TGTGCCAGCAGTGAACTTGGGGCGGGACACCCGAACACTGAAGCTTTCTTT CASSELGAGHPNTEAFF
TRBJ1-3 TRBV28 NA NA TGTGCCACTGCAAAACAGGGCAGTACTGGAAACACCATATATTTT CATAKQGSTGNTIYF
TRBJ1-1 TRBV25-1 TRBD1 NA TGTGCCAGACGGGGACAGAAATATATGAACACTGAAGCTTTCTTT CARRGQKYMNTEAFF
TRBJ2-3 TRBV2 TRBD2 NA TGTGCCAGCAGTTGGTCGGCTCGACCGGGACTAGCGGGGGGGCCTAGCACAGATACGCAGTATTTT CASSWSARPGLAGGPSTDTQYF
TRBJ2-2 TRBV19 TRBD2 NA TGTGCCAGTAGTCCCCTTAGGCGGGGGAGTAACACCGGGGAGCTGTTTTTT CASSPLRRGSNTGELFF
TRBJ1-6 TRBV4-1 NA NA TGCGCCAGCAGCCAACTTTTATTTCAGGGTTCCAATAATTCACCCCTCCACTTT CASSQLLFQGSNNSPLHF
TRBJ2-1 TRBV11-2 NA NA TGTGCCAGCAGCTCCAGTCTGAGCTCCTACAATGAGCAGTTCTTC CASSSSLSSYNEQFF
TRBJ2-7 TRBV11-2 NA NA TGTGCCAGCAGCCCCACCAGAGGGGATTCCTACGAGCAGTACTTC CASSPTRGDSYEQYF
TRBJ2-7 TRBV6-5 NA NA TGTGCCAGCAGTTACAGGCCGGGTGGAGGGGCCTACGAGCAGTACTTC CASSYRPGGGAYEQYF
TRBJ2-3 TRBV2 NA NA TGTGCCAGCAAGACGCCTGACACAGATACGCAGTATTTT CASKTPDTDTQYF
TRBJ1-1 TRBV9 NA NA TGTGCCAGCAGCGTTGTTACAGCGAACACTGAAGCTTTCTTT CASSVVTANTEAFF
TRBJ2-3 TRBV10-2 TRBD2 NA TGCGCCAGCAGTGAGTCGACGAGCGGGGGGCCCACAGATACGCAGTATTTT CASSESTSGGPTDTQYF
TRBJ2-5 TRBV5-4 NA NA TGTGCCAGCAGCTTGAGCCTCCGGGCAGGCGAAGAGACCCAGTACTTC CASSLSLRAGEETQYF
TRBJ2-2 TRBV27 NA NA TGTGCCAGCAGCCGAAAGTGGGATTTTGTCACCGGGGAGCTGTTTTTT CASSRKWDFVTGELFF
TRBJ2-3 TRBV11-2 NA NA TGTGCCAGCAGCTTTGTGCGTGCGGCAGATACGCAGTATTTT CASSFVRAADTQYF
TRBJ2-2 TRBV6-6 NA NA TGTGCCAGCAGTCGATCGAACACCGGGGAGCTGTTTTTT CASSRSNTGELFF
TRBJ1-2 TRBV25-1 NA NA TGTGCCAGCAGTGATCCCGACAGACACTATGGCTACACCTTC CASSDPDRHYGYTF
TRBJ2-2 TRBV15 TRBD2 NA TGTGCCACCAGCAGGGGGACTAGCGGGGGTAGTGTCGGGGAGCTGTTTTTT CATSRGTSGGSVGELFF
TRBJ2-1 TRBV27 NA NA TGTGCCAGCAGTCCCGGGAGTAACAATGAGCAGTTCTTC CASSPGSNNEQFF
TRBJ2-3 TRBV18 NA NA TGTGCCAGCTCACCACTTGGCCCCCCGGCAGCGGTAGATACGCAGTATTTT CASSPLGPPAAVDTQYF
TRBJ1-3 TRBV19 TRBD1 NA TGTGCCAGTAGTATCGGACAGGGGGACTCTGGAAACACCATATATTTT CASSIGQGDSGNTIYF
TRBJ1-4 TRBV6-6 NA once TGTGCCAGCAGTTACAGAAGACAGCCTAATGAAAAACTGTTTTTT CASSYRRQPNEKLFF
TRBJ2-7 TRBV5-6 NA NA TGTGCCAGCAGCTTAGATAGGGACGAGCAGTACTTC CASSLDRDEQYF